The 19 T cell receptor beta chains reported below all come from one sample, sequenced in a study of liver allograft versus peripheral blood T cells. Study in general: A comparison was made between T cell receptor repertoires in transplanted livers and those in recipients' peripheral blood.

TCRdb recomputed calls from the reads with MiXCR, one row per CDR3 protein. Of about 10,000 distinct CDR3 sequences in the sample, about a fifth were seen once. Receptors originate from a human patient who had a liver transplant. Some T cells could come from the graft donor.

The gene calls are TRBV7-9 and TRBJ1-3; TRBD1 might be the D (5 bases). The CDR3 length is 14 residues. Trimming shortened V by 6 bases and J by 0 bases, and 9 bases separated the two germline ends. CDR1 is SEHNR, CDR2 FQNEAQ, per germline (reference sequence). The CDR3: CASRVRGSGNTIYF. The CDR3 DNA reads TGTGCCAGCAGGGTGAGGGGCTCTGGAAACACCATATATTTT.

The chain uses TRBV5-1 and TRBJ2-1; 11 bases fit TRBD2. The CDR3 has 15 amino acids. V was clipped by 1 base and J by 6 bases; unmatched bases: 3. Germline V gene data show CDR1 as SGHRS and CDR2 as YFSETQ. The CDR3 region is CASSLKLAGGNEQFF. The CDR3 DNA reads TGCGCCAGCAGCTTGAAGCTAGCGGGGGGCAATGAGCAGTTCTTC.

The chain recombines TRBV6-2 or TRBV6-3 with TRBJ1-5; D remains ambiguous. CDR1 and CDR2 from the germline V gene are MNHEY and SVGEGT. The CDR3 covers 13 residues. Trimming cost V 10 bases and J 0 bases, with 10 bases left between them. This CDR3 reads CATTDTSNQPQHF. In DNA form, the CDR3 reads TGTGCCACCACCGACACTAGCAATCAGCCCCAGCATTTT.

The chain combines TRBV14 with TRBJ2-3; TRBD2 aligns across 9 bases. Per the germline V gene, CDR1 is SGHDN and CDR2 is FVKESK. This CDR3 has 17 residues. Unmatched junction bases numbered 10, after V lost 4 bases and J lost 2 bases. CDR3 sequence (DNA): TGTGCCAGCAGCCTAGGCGGGACTAGCAGGCCCACAGATACGCAGTATTTT. It yields the protein CASSLGGTSRPTDTQYF.

The table lists this clonotype with many counts. The V gene is TRBV18, the J gene TRBJ1-3; TRBD1 is a possible D gene (6 bases). Trimming took 2 bases from V and 2 from J, leaving 13 bases between them. Germline lookup yields CDR1 KGHSH and CDR2 LQKENI. The CDR3 sequence is 16 residues long. DNA of the CDR3: TGTGCCAGCTCACCAAGTACAGGGCACCCTGGAAACACCATATATTTT. This translates into CASSPSTGHPGNTIYF.

The chain carries TRBV20-1 and TRBJ1-4; TRBD1 agrees at 8 bases. This CDR3 comprises 14 residues. Germline assignment: CDR1 DFQATT and CDR2 SNEGSKA (reference sequence). Trimming at V came to 6 bases and at J to 5 bases, leaving 8 bases not matched to a gene. CDR3: CSAQTGAGNEKLFF. CDR3 DNA: TGCAGTGCCCAGACAGGGGCAGGGAATGAAAAACTGTTTTTT.

The V and J genes are TRBV6-2 or TRBV6-3 and TRBJ2-1; 9 bases agree with TRBD2. The V segment lost 6 bases and the J segment 3 bases; nucleotides outside the gene matches: 6. CDR1 is MNHEY and CDR2 is SVGEGT in the germline V gene. This CDR3 region has 15 residues. CDR3 coding DNA: TGTGCCAGCAGGGAACTAGCGGGTTTCTACAATGAGCAGTTCTTC. This codes for CASRELAGFYNEQFF.

This clonotype was counted only a few times. The J gene is TRBJ1-3, the V gene TRBV11-2; D is unclear. Per the germline V gene, CDR1 is SGHAT and CDR2 is FQNNGV. The ends were cut back, 6 bases at V and 0 bases at J, with 6 bases in the middle. The CDR3 is made up of 13 amino acids. CDR3: CASSQSSGNTIYF. DNA for the CDR3: TGTGCCAGCAGTCAGAGCTCTGGAAACACCATATATTTT.

As regards this clonotype: Given a much more abundant clone one base away, this may be a read error. The V and J genes are TRBV10-3 and TRBJ2-5; no definite D call. Trimming took 3 bases from V and 4 from J, leaving 9 bases between them. CDR3 length: 13 amino acids. Per germline, CDR1 ENHRY and CDR2 SYGVKD. The CDR3 reads CAISEATTETQYF. DNA of the CDR3: TGTGCCATCAGTGAAGCGACGACAGAGACCCAGTACTTC.

The chain couples TRBV28 to TRBJ1-1; unclear D gene. Germline V CDR1 and CDR2: MDHEN, SYDVKM. Trimming removed 6 bases at V and 1 base at J, with 12 bases between. This CDR3 contains 14 residues. The CDR3 loop is CASRPGPPNTEAFF. CDR3 coding DNA: TGTGCCAGCAGGCCCGGGCCACCGAACACTGAAGCTTTCTTT.

The chain uses TRBV20-1 and TRBJ2-3, with 9 bases identical to TRBD1. Germline V gene lookup returns CDR1 DFQATT and CDR2 SNEGSKA (reference sequence). V trimming: 6 bases; J trimming: 5 bases; junction bases outside the gene matches: 3. The length of the CDR3 is 12 residues. The CDR3 DNA reads as TGCAGTGCGCGGACAGGGGTAGATACGCAGTATTTT. Translating it yields CSARTGVDTQYF.

V is TRBV29-1 and J is TRBJ1-4, with 8 bases that match TRBD1. CDR1 is SQVTM, CDR2 ANQGSEA, per germline. This CDR3 has 13 amino acids. With 7 bases clipped from V and 6 bases from J, the junction kept 7 bases outside the gene matches. In DNA, the CDR3 is TGCAGCGCACAGGGGGGGGAGGATGAAAAACTGTTTTTT. Amino acid sequence: CSAQGGEDEKLFF.

This clonotype is medium-sized in the sample. The V gene is TRBV19, the J gene TRBJ1-2, with a tentative D call TRBD1 (6 bases). Germline V gene lookup returns CDR1 LNHDA and CDR2 SQIVND (reference sequence). The CDR3 covers 17 residues. The V end was cut by 4 bases, the J end by 3 bases, with 21 bases between. In nucleotides, the CDR3 is TGTGCCAGTAGTACAGGGAGGACAGCCCGGGACTACTATGGCTACACCTTC. Amino acid sequence: CASSTGRTARDYYGYTF.

The J gene is TRBJ2-1, the V gene TRBV7-3; D gene ambiguous. This CDR3 spans 13 amino acids. With 5 bases removed from V and 5 bases from J, the gap between germline ends came to 10 bases. CDR1 SGHTA and CDR2 FQGTGA come from the germline V gene. The CDR3 here is CASSRARDNEQFF. The CDR3 nucleotides read TGTGCCAGCAGCCGCGCTAGGGACAATGAGCAGTTCTTC. The whole variable domain, remainder taken from reference TRBV7-3 and TRBJ2-1, is GAGVSQTPSNKVTEKGKYVELRCDPISGHTALYWYRQSLGQGPEFLIYFQGTGAADDSGLPNDRFFAVRPEGSVSTLKIQRTERGDSAVYLCASSRARDNEQFFGPGTRLTVL.

By proportion, this clonotype is medium-sized (0.01 to 0.1%). The chain uses TRBV10-3 and TRBJ1-2; 7 bases fit TRBD1. Germline CDR1 reads ENHRY; CDR2 reads SYGVKD. This CDR3 contains 13 residues. J was trimmed by 8 bases and V by 11 bases; bases with no gene match: 14. The CDR3 nucleotides are TGTGCCTCCGGCCGGGACAGCTCTCAAGGCTACACCTTC. Its protein product is CASGRDSSQGYTF.

The V call is TRBV20-1, the J call TRBJ2-7, with D tentatively TRBD2 (6 bases). Germline lookup yields CDR1 DFQATT and CDR2 SNEGSKA (reference sequence). Between the trimmed V and J ends, which lost 0 bases and 4 bases, there was a span of 16 bases. The length of the CDR3 is 15 residues. CDR3 nucleotide sequence: TGCAGTGCTAGAGATCCGGGCAGGGCGGGATACGAGCAGTACTTC. Translating it yields CSARDPGRAGYEQYF.

The V gene is TRBV25-1, the J gene TRBJ1-4, with TRBD1 matching 9 bases. The CDR3 runs 14 residues. CDR1 is MGHDK, CDR2 SYGVNS, per germline. The J segment lost 8 bases and the V segment lost 5 bases, leaving 6 bases of the junction unmatched. The CDR3 sequence is CASSTGGKAEKLFF. The CDR3 DNA is TGTGCCAGCAGTACAGGGGGCAAGGCGGAAAAACTGTTTTTT.

The gene calls are TRBV5-1 and TRBJ1-1; the D is unclear. V lost 6 bases to trimming and J lost 3 bases, with 6 bases between them. Germline V gives CDR1 SGHRS, CDR2 YFSETQ. This CDR3 has 11 amino acids. CDR3 nucleotides: TGCGCCAGCATGGGCGACACTGAAGCTTTCTTT. This codes for CASMGDTEAFF.

This chain links TRBV19 with TRBJ1-2, with 11 nucleotides matching TRBD1. This CDR3 spans 14 amino acids. CDR1 and CDR2 (germline): LNHDA, SQIVND (reference sequence). V lost 9 bases, J lost 4 bases, and 7 bases stayed unmatched. CDR3 sequence (DNA): TGTGCCAGCCTGAGGACAGGGGGCGGCTATGGCTACACCTTC. The encoded protein is CASLRTGGGYGYTF.